Listed here are 30 T cell receptor beta chains from one sample, sequenced in a study of shared clonotypes between healthy human individuals. The table came from immunoSEQ multiplex PCR; TCRdb's copy has only in-frame clones and leaves some out. In the table there are some 2.4 million clones, roughly 93% of which are singletons. Sequencing was performed on naive CD4+ T cells from PBMCs. Documented subset: CD45RA+ positively selected. These receptors came from a man younger than 30 in good health. Some clones in this sample may be carry-over from other donors' samples.

This chain links TRBV6-1 with TRBJ1-1; TRBD1 aligns across 9 bases. The germline V gene has CDR1 MNHNS and CDR2 SASEGT. This CDR3 contains 17 residues. V lost 4 bases, J lost 2 bases, and 11 bases stayed unmatched. The CDR3: CASSAGQGIGKNTEAFF. CDR3 bases: TGTGCCAGCAGTGCGGGACAGGGAATAGGAAAAAACACTGAAGCTTTCTTT.

The V call is TRBV10-3, the J call TRBJ2-7; D gene uncertain. Germline values: CDR1 ENHRY, CDR2 SYGVKD. The CDR3 totals 15 residues. V was shortened by 3 bases and J by 1 base, with 13 bases between the two germline ends. The CDR3 here is CAISDFVRNSYEQYF. The CDR3 nucleotides are TGTGCCATCAGTGACTTTGTGCGTAATTCCTACGAGCAGTACTTC.

This chain joins TRBV11-2 and TRBJ2-1, with 9 bases aligning to TRBD2. J lost 4 bases, V lost 1 base, and 5 bases had no gene match. Per the germline V gene, CDR1 is SGHAT and CDR2 is FQNNGV. The CDR3 spans 16 residues. For the CDR3, the DNA is TGTGCCAGCAGCTTAGGGGGGACTAGCCCATACAATGAGCAGTTCTTC. Protein: CASSLGGTSPYNEQFF.

The rearrangement links TRBV6-1 to TRBJ1-4; no clear D. Deletions cut 1 base from V and 8 bases from J, with 11 bases between. Germline V gene sequence: CDR1 MNHNS, CDR2 SASEGT. There are 14 residues in the CDR3. CDR3 coding DNA: TGTGCCAGCAGTGAAGGAGGGTCGGCAGAAAAACTGTTTTTT. This codes for CASSEGGSAEKLFF.

This chain uses TRBV4-1 with TRBJ2-7; D ambiguous. The CDR3 spans 14 residues. The ends were cut back, 2 bases at V and 5 bases at J, with 13 bases in the middle. CDR1 is MGHRA and CDR2 is YSYEKL in the germline V gene. The CDR3 region is CASSQTTSRNEQYF. The CDR3 DNA follows: TGCGCCAGCAGCCAAACGACCTCGCGGAACGAGCAGTACTTC.

A single count supports this clone. Within the sample, other DNA sequences also encode this same CDR3. The chain carries TRBV9 and TRBJ2-3, with unresolved D. The V gene lost 0 bases and the J gene lost 0 bases, with 5 bases spanning the gap. The CDR3 covers 14 residues. Looked up from germline, CDR1 is SGDLS and CDR2 is YYNGEE. The CDR3 DNA follows: TGTGCCAGCAGCGTAGTGGCGAGCACAGATACGCAGTATTTT. It specifies CASSVVASTDTQYF.

This rearrangement joins TRBV4-1 to TRBJ2-2, with 9 bases aligning to TRBD1. The germline V gene has CDR1 MGHRA and CDR2 YSYEKL. The CDR3 contains 16 residues. Trimming at V came to 4 bases and at J to 6 bases, leaving 9 bases not matched to a gene. The CDR3 spells CASSLGQGKRSGELFF. In nucleotides, the CDR3 is TGCGCCAGCAGCCTCGGACAGGGGAAGAGGTCCGGGGAGCTGTTTTTT.

This clone was picked up one time. The rearrangement joins TRBV7-2 to TRBJ2-3; 9 bases fit TRBD2. The CDR3 is 15 amino acids. Germline CDR1 reads SGHTA; CDR2 reads FQGNSA. The V gene end was trimmed by 5 bases and the J gene end by 4 bases; junction bases not matched to a gene: 7. The CDR3 is CASSSIAGASDTQYF. CDR3 DNA: TGTGCCAGCAGCAGCATAGCGGGAGCGTCAGATACGCAGTATTTT.

The gene calls are TRBV7-2 and TRBJ2-5, with 13 bases identical to TRBD2. Germline V gene lookup returns CDR1 SGHTA and CDR2 FQGNSA. Trimming removed 4 bases from V and 4 bases from J; junction bases left unmatched: 6. The CDR3 contains 16 residues. The chain's CDR3 is CASSSRTSGRRETQYF. In DNA form, the CDR3 reads TGTGCCAGCAGCTCCCGGACTAGCGGGAGACGAGAGACCCAGTACTTC.

The chain employs TRBV29-1 and TRBJ1-2; possible D gene TRBD1, 5 bases. The CDR3 contains 15 residues. Trimming stripped 7 bases from V and 0 bases from J, with 18 bases between. Germline CDR1 and CDR2: SQVTM and ANQGSEA. CDR3 sequence reads: CSALDISQANYGYTF. Written as DNA, the CDR3 is TGCAGCGCCCTGGACATATCCCAAGCTAACTATGGCTACACCTTC.

The gene calls are TRBV5-1 and TRBJ1-1, with TRBD1 matching 7 bases. J was trimmed by 5 bases and V by 5 bases; bases with no gene match: 18. The germline CDR1 and CDR2 sequences are SGHRS and YFSETQ. The CDR3 length is 17 residues. CDR3 sequence: CASSTLTGAGGETEAFF. The CDR3 DNA reads TGCGCCAGCAGTACTTTGACAGGCGCAGGGGGGGAGACTGAAGCTTTCTTT.

V gene TRBV2 combines with J gene TRBJ2-1; 7 bases match TRBD1. CDR1 SNHLY and CDR2 FYNNEI come from the germline V gene. The CDR3 is 17 amino acids. The junction had 13 bases not matched to a gene; V was cut back by 1 base and J by 7 bases. CDR3 in DNA: TGTGCCAGCAGTGAAGAAGGGGGCTTCTCCTTGGGGAATGAGCAGTTCTTC. Protein sequence: CASSEEGGFSLGNEQFF.

The rearrangement links TRBV10-3 to TRBJ1-2; a possible D gene is TRBD1 (5 bases). The CDR3 covers 14 residues. Germline CDR1 ENHRY, CDR2 SYGVKD. Trimming took 3 bases from V and 1 from J, leaving 9 bases between them. Here the CDR3 DNA reads TGTGCCATCAGTGAAGGGGCAGATAACTATGGCTACACCTTC. This sequence encodes CAISEGADNYGYTF.

The chain links TRBV7-9 to TRBJ2-2; 9 bases agree with TRBD2. Germline assignment: CDR1 SEHNR and CDR2 FQNEAQ (reference sequence). The CDR3 has 16 amino acids. V shed 6 bases and J 3 bases; nucleotides not matched to a gene: 8. The CDR3 protein is CASRDAREGDTGELFF. The CDR3 nucleotides are TGTGCCAGCAGGGACGCGCGGGAGGGCGACACCGGGGAGCTGTTTTTT.

The count of this clone is one. The chain uses TRBV10-3 and TRBJ2-5, with TRBD2 identical over 8 bases. CDR3 length: 19 amino acids. Looked up from germline, CDR1 is ENHRY and CDR2 is SYGVKD. J gave up 2 bases and V 0 bases, and 14 bases lay outside the gene matches. Here the CDR3 reads CAISESQSGSGTPQETQYF. CDR3 nucleotides: TGTGCCATCAGTGAGTCCCAAAGTGGTAGCGGGACTCCACAAGAGACCCAGTACTTC.

The V gene is TRBV5-4, the J gene TRBJ2-1; D ambiguous. CDR3 length equals 13 residues. V was clipped by 3 bases and J by 6 bases, with 10 bases between them. Germline V lookup: CDR1 SGHNT, CDR2 YYREEE (reference sequence). DNA for the CDR3: TGTGCCAGCAGCTCCCCCCTAGGCAATGAGCAGTTCTTC. It encodes CASSSPLGNEQFF.

CDR3 amino acids: CASSPIRQGENIQYF. CDR3 sequence (DNA): TGTGCCAGCAGTCCGATCCGACAGGGGGAAAACATTCAGTACTTC. This chain connects TRBV7-9 to TRBJ2-4; 9 nucleotides agree with TRBD1. J lost 5 bases, V lost 6 bases, and 8 bases had no gene match. Germline assignment: CDR1 SEHNR and CDR2 FQNEAQ (reference sequence). There are 15 residues in the CDR3.

In this sample, this clone turned up once. The chain carries TRBV7-8 and TRBJ1-1; 9 bases map to TRBD1. Germline assignment: CDR1 SGHVS and CDR2 FQNEAQ. V lost 5 bases and J lost 3; bases outside the gene matches: 10. The CDR3 length is 16 residues. CDR3 in DNA: TGTGCCAGCAGCCGGGCCACCGGGACAGGGTACACTGAAGCTTTCTTT. Protein product: CASSRATGTGYTEAFF.

J is TRBJ2-1 and V is TRBV10-3; D is perhaps TRBD1 or TRBD2 (5 bases each). The CDR3 is 13 residues long. CDR1 ENHRY and CDR2 SYGVKD come from the germline V gene. V lost 6 bases and J 4 bases, leaving 10 bases between the germline ends. Here the CDR3 reads CAIRGTPYNEQFF. The CDR3 region has the DNA TGTGCCATCAGGGGGACGCCTTACAATGAGCAGTTCTTC.

The rearrangement uses TRBV7-2 and TRBJ2-1; 7 bases agree with TRBD2. Germline CDR1 SGHTA, CDR2 FQGNSA. The CDR3 runs 16 residues. Trimming took 2 bases from V and 3 from J; bases not matched to a gene: 7. For the CDR3, the DNA is TGTGCCAGCAGCTTATGGGCGGGAGTTGGCTACAATGAGCAGTTCTTC. As protein: CASSLWAGVGYNEQFF.

V and J are TRBV5-1 and TRBJ1-3; D not resolved. The V and J ends lost 0 bases and 0 bases respectively, with 10 bases between them. The CDR3 is made up of 16 amino acids. Looked up from germline, CDR1 is SGHRS and CDR2 is YFSETQ. CDR3 nucleotide sequence: TGCGCCAGCAGCTTGGCCCCGGCCGCCTCTGGAAACACCATATATTTT. It is translated as CASSLAPAASGNTIYF.

This chain links TRBV11-3 with TRBJ2-7; the D gene is possibly TRBD2 (5 bases). Germline CDR1 and CDR2: SGHNT and YENEEA. This CDR3 is 13 amino acids long. V was shortened by 8 bases and J by 7 bases, with 18 bases between the two germline ends. CDR3 sequence (DNA): TGTGCCAGCGCTCTCTCTTTCTCGGGGGAGCAGTACTTC. Protein: CASALSFSGEQYF.

J is TRBJ2-3 and V is TRBV28; the D is unclear. The CDR3 spans 14 residues. Germline V lookup: CDR1 MDHEN, CDR2 SYDVKM. Deletions cut 7 bases from V and 3 bases from J, with 14 bases between. In DNA, the CDR3 is TGTGCCAGCATCCAAGAGCGAGGAACAGATACGCAGTATTTT. Translation: CASIQERGTDTQYF.

The V and J genes are TRBV9 and TRBJ2-3; weak D call: TRBD1 (6 bases). CDR3 length: 14 residues. Trimming removed 3 bases at V and 3 bases at J, with 11 bases between. Germline V gives CDR1 SGDLS, CDR2 YYNGEE. CDR3 region: CASSGLRGTDTQYF. The CDR3 DNA follows: TGTGCCAGCAGCGGCCTTAGGGGGACAGATACGCAGTATTTT.

J is TRBJ2-2 and V is TRBV5-1; 11 bases map to TRBD2. Germline loops: CDR1 SGHRS, CDR2 YFSETQ. Trimming cost V 3 bases and J 5 bases; bases outside gene matches: 6. This CDR3 is 16 amino acids long. The chain's CDR3 is CASSYLLAGDTGELFF. CDR3 in DNA: TGCGCCAGCAGCTACCTACTAGCGGGAGATACCGGGGAGCTGTTTTTT.

A single count supports this clone. The V call is TRBV6-5, the J call TRBJ2-4; D remains unclear. Germline V gene data show CDR1 as MNHEY and CDR2 as SVGAGI. The V and J ends lost 0 bases and 0 bases respectively, with 6 bases between them. The CDR3 consists of 15 residues. This CDR3 reads CASSYSILAKNIQYF. CDR3 bases: TGTGCCAGCAGTTACTCGATCCTAGCCAAAAACATTCAGTACTTC.

The chain is built from TRBV28 and TRBJ2-7; D may match TRBD1 or TRBD2 (6 bases each). This CDR3 region has 14 residues. V was trimmed by 10 bases and J by 2 bases, leaving 18 bases between them. Germline V gene lookup returns CDR1 MDHEN and CDR2 SYDVKM. CDR3 in DNA: TGTGCCACCCGAAGGGGGGAGCCGACCTACGAGCAGTACTTC. Its translation is CATRRGEPTYEQYF.

This chain connects TRBV2 to TRBJ1-5; the D is unclear. Germline loops: CDR1 SNHLY, CDR2 FYNNEI. The germline V and J ends were trimmed by 8 bases and 5 bases, with 16 bases remaining between them. CDR3 length: 14 amino acids. The CDR3 region is CASAPRLEDQPQHF. The CDR3 bases are TGTGCCAGCGCCCCCCGGCTGGAGGATCAGCCCCAGCATTTT.

The CDR3 DNA sequence: TGTGCCAGCAGTTCAATGGGACAAAGGGTCTACGAGCAGTACTTC. This translates into CASSSMGQRVYEQYF. This chain links TRBV28 with TRBJ2-7; the D gene is possibly TRBD1 (6 bases). The ends were cut back, 4 bases at V and 3 bases at J, with 16 bases in the middle. Germline V CDR1 and CDR2: MDHEN, SYDVKM. This CDR3 contains 15 residues. Full variable domain (rest looked up from reference TRBV28 and TRBJ2-7): DVKVTQSSRYLVKRTGEKVFLECVQDMDHENMFWYRQDPGLGLRLIYFSYDVKMKEKGDIPEGYSVSREKKERFSLILESASTNQTSMYLCASSSMGQRVYEQYFGPGTRLTVT.

The chain carries TRBV11-3 and TRBJ2-6; 7 positions agree with TRBD2. Germline V CDR1 and CDR2: SGHNT, YENEEA. V was clipped by 5 bases and J by 3 bases; unmatched bases: 7. The CDR3 extends over 16 amino acids. CDR3 residues: CASSPRLAVGANVLTF. The CDR3 DNA reads as TGTGCCAGCAGCCCCAGACTAGCCGTTGGGGCCAACGTCCTGACTTTC.